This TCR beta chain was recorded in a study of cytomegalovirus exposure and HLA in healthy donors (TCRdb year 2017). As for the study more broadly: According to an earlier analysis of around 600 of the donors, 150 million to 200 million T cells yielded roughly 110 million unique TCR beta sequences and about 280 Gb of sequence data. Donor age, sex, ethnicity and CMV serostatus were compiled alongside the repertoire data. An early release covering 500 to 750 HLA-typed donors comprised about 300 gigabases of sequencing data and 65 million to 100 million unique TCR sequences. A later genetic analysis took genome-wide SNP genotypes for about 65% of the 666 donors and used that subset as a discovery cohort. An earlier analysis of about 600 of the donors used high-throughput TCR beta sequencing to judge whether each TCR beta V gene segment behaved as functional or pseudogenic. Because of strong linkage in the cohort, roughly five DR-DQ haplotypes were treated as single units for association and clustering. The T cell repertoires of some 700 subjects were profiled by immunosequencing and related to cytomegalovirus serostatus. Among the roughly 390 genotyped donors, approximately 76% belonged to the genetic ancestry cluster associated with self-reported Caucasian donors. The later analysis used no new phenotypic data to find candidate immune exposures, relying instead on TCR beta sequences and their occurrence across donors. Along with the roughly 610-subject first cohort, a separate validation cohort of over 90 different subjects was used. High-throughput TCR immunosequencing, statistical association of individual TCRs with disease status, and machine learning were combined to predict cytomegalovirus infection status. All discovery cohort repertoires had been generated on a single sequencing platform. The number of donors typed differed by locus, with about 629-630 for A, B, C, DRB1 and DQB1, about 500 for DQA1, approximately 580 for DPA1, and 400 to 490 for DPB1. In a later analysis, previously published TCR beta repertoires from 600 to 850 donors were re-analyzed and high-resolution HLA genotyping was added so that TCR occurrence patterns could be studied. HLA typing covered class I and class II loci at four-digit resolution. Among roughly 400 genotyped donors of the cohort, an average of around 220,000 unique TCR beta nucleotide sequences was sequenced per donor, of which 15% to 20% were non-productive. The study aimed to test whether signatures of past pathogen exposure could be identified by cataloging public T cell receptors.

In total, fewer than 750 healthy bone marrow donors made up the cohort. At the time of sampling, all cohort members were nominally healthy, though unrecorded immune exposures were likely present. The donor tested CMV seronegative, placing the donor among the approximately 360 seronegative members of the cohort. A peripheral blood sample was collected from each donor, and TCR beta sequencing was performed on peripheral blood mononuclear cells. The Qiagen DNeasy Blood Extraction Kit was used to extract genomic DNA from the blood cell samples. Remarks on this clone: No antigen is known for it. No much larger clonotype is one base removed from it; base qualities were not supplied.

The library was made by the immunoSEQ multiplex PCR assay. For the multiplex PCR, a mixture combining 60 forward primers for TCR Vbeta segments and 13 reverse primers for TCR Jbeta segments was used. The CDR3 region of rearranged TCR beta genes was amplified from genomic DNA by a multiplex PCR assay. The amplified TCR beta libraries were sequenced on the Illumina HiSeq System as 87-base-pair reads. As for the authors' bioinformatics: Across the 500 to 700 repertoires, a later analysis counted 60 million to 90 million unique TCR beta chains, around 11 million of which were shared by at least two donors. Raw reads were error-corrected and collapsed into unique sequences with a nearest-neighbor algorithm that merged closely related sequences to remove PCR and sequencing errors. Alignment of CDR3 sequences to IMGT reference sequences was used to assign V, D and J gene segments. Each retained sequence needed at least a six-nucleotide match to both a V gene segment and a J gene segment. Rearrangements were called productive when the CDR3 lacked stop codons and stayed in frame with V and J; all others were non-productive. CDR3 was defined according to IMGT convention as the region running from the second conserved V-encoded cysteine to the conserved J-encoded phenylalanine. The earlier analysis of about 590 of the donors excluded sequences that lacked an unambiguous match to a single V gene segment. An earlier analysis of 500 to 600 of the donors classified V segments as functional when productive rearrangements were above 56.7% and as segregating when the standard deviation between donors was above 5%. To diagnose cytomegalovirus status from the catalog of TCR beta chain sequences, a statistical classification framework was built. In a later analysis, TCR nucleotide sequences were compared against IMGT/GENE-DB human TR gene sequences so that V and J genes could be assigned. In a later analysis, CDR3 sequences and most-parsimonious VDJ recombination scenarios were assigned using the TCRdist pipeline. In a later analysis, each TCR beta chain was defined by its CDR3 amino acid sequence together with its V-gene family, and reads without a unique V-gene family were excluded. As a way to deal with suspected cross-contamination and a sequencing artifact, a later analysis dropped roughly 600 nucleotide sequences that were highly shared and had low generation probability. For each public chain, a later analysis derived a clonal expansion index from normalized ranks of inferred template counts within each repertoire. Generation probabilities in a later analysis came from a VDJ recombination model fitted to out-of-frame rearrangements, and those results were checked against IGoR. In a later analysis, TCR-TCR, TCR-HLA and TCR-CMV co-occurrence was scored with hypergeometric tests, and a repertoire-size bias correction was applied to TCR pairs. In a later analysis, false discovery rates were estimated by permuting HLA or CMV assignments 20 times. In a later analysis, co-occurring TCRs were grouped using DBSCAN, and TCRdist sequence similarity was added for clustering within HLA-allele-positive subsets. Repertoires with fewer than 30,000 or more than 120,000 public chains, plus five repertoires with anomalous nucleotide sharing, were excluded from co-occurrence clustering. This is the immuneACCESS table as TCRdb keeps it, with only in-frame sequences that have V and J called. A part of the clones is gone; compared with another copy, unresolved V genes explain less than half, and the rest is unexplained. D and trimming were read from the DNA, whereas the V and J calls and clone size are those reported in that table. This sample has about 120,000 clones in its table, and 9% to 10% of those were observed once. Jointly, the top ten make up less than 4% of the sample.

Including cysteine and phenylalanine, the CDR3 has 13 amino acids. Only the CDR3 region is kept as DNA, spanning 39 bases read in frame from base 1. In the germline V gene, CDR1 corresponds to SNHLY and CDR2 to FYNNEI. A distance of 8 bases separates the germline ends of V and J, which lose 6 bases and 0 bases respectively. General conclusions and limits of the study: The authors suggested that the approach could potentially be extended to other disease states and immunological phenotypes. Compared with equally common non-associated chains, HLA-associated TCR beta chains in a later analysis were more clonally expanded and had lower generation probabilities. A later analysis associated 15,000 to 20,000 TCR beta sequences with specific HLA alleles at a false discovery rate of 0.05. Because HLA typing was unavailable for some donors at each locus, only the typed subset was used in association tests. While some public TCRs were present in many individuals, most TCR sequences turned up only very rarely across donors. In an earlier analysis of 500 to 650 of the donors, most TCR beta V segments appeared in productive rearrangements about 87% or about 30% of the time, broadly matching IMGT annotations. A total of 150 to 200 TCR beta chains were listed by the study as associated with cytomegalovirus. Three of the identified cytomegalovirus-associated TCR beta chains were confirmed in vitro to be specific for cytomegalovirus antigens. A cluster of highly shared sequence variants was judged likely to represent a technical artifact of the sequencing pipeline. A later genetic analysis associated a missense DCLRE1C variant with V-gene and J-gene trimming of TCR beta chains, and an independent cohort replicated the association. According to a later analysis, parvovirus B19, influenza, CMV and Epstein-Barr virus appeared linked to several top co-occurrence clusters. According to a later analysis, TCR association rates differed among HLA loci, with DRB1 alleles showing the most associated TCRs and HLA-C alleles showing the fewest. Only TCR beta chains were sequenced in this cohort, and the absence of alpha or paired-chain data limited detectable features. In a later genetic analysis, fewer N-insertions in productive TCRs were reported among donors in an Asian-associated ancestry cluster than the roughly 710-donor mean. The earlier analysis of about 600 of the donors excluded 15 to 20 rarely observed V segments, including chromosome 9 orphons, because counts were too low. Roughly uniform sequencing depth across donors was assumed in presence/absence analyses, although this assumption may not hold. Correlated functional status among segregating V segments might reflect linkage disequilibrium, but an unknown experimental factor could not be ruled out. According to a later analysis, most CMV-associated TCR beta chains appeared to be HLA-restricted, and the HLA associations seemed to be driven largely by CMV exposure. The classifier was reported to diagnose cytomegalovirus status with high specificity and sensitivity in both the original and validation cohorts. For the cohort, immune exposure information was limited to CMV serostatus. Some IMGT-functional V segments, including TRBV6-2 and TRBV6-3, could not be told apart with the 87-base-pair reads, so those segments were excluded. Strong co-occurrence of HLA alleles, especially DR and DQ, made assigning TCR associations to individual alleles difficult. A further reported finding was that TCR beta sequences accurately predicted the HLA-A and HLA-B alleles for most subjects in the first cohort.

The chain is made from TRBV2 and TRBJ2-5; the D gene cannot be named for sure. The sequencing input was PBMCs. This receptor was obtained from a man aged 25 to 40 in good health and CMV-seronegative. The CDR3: CASSKEYQETQYF. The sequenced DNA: TGTGCCAGCAGCAAGGAGTACCAAGAGACCCAGTACTTC.